The source of this T cell receptor beta chain is a study of blood T cell repertoires in COVID-19 (dated by TCRdb to between 2020 and 2021). With regard to the full study: The collaborator samples originated in the United States, Italy and Spain and spanned the acute and convalescent phases of COVID-19. The samples were drawn from two sources: the first 160 participants of the ongoing ImmuneRACE study, and 1,254 subjects contributed by 6 global collaborators. The prospective study material was composed of cDNA or gDNA derived from T cells, B-cell-depleted T cells, or PBMCs. Where available, HLA class I and class II types were taken from metadata supplied by the sample provider and were not determined by assay-based typing. The repertoires were released in a freely available public database intended as a resource for research on the immune response to SARS-CoV-2. The dataset comprised deeply sampled blood TCRbeta repertoires from subjects exposed to, actively infected with, or recovered from COVID-19. The sample metadata nearly always contained a de-identified subject ID, COVID-19 status, age in years and sex. Results the study describes overall, beyond this receptor: The amount of clinical and demographic metadata varied by source and participant and was provided uncurated.

For this clone: The clone's antigen remains unknown. No base-level quality is on record; no much larger clone is a single base apart.

Trimming takes 4 bases from V and 6 bases from J, and the germline ends sit 16 bases apart. The cysteine opens and the phenylalanine closes a CDR3 of 14 amino acids. Kept here is only the CDR3 DNA, which spans 42 bases and is read in frame from base 1. Sequences SGHDT (CDR1) and YYEEEE (CDR2) are obtained from the germline V gene. TCRbeta CDR3 regions were amplified from genomic DNA by means of the immunoSEQ Assay, a bias-controlled multiplex PCR. The authors processed their data as follows. The number of nucleated cells in each sample was estimated from the amplification of reference gene primers within the assay. To quantify the absolute abundance of each unique TCRbeta CDR3 rearrangement, sequence reads were collapsed and filtered. For each sample, productive Simpson clonality was calculated by taking the square root of Simpson's diversity index across productive rearrangements. TCRdb limited this immuneACCESS table to in-frame rearrangements with V and J called. A share of clones is missing; checked studies link under half to unresolved V genes, and the rest is unexplained. The V and J calls and clone size are taken from that table; D and trimming were inferred from the DNA. The sample records about 62,000 clones, roughly 90% of which are singletons. Jointly, the top ten make up over 0.95% of the sample.

Collaborating institutions collected whole blood in K2EDTA tubes following their own protocols. For TCRbeta analysis, collaborator samples were shipped as frozen whole blood, as isolated PBMCs, or as DNA extracted from either sample type. This TCR was sampled from an older woman with acute or convalescent COVID-19. In this chain, TRBV5-6 is recombined with TRBJ1-1; too little of a D gene remains to name it. Sequencing was performed on peripheral blood. The CDR3 loop reads CASSRPTSLAEAFF. The DNA sequence is TGTGCCAGCAGCAGACCGACAAGCCTCGCTGAAGCTTTCTTT. The full variable domain, completed from the reference TRBV5-6 and TRBJ1-1 proteins outside the CDR3, reads DAGVTQSPTHLIKTRGQQVTLRCSPKSGHDTVSWYQQALGQGPQFIFQYYEEEERQRGNFPDRFSGHQFPNYSSELNVNALLLGDSALYLCASSRPTSLAEAFFGQGTRLTVV.